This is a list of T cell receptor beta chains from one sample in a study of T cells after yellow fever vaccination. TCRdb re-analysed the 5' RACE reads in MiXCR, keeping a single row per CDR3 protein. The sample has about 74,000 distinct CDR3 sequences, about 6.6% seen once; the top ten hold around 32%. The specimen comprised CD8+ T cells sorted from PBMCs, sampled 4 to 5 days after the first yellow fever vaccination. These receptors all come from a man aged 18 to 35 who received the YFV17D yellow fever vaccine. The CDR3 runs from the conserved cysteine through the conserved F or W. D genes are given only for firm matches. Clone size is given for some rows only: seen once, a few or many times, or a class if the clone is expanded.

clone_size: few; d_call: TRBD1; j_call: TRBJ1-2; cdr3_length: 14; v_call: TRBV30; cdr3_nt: TGTGCCTGGACCCAGGACGACAGGGCTTGGGGCTACACCTTC; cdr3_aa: CAWTQDDRAWGYTF
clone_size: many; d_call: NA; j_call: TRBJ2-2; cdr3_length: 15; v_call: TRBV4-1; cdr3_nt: TGCGCCAGCAGCCAATTTATAAGGGGGACCGGGGAGCTGTTTTTT; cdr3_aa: CASSQFIRGTGELFF
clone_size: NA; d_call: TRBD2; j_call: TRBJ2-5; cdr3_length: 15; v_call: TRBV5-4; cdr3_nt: TGTGCCAGCAGCTTGACTAGCGGGGATGGAGAGACCCAGTACTTC; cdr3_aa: CASSLTSGDGETQYF
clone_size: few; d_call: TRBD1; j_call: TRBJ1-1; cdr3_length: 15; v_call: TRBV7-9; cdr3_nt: TGTGCCAGCAGCTTAGAGCGGACAGGGAGAGCTGAAGCTTTCTTT; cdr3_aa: CASSLERTGRAEAFF
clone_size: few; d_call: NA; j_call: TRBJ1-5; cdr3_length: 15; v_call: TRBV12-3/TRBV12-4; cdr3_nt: TGTGCCAGCAGTTCTCCAGGGTATAGCAATCAGCCCCAGCATTTT; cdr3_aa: CASSSPGYSNQPQHF
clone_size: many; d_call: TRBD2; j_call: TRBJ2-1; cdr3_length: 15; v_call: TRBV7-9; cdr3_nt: TGTGCCAGCAGCTTAGAGAAGACTAGCGGGCTAGAGCAGTTCTTC; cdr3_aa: CASSLEKTSGLEQFF
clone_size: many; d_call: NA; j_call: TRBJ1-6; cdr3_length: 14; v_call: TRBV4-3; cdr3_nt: TGCGCCAGCAGCCAAGATAGTACTGGTTCACCCCTCCACTTT; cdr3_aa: CASSQDSTGSPLHF
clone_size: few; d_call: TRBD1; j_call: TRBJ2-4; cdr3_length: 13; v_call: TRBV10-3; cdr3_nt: TGTGCCACCTCGGACAGGGGGGGCAACATTCAGTACTTC; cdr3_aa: CATSDRGGNIQYF
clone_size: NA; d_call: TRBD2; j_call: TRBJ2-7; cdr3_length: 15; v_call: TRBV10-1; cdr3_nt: TGCGCCAGCAGTGATACTAGCGGGGGGATCGACGAGCAGTACTTC; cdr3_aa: CASSDTSGGIDEQYF
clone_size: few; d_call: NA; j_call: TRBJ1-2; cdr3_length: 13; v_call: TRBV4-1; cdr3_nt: TGCGCCAGCAGCCAAGGGGTAACAAACGGCTACACCTTC; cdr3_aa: CASSQGVTNGYTF
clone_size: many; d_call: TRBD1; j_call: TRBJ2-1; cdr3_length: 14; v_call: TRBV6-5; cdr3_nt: TGTGCCAGCAGTTACCCACAGGGGGCTGGTGAGCAGTTCTTC; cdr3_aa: CASSYPQGAGEQFF
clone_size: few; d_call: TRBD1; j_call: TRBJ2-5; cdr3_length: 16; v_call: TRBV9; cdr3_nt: TGTGCCAGCAGCCCCCAGGGGGCGGGAATCCAAGAGACCCAGTACTTC; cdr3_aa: CASSPQGAGIQETQYF
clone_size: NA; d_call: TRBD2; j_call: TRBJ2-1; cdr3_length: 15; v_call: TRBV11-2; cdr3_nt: TGTGCCAGCAGCTTAGCGCGGGGGGGGAGGAATGAGCAGTTCTTC; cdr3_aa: CASSLARGGRNEQFF
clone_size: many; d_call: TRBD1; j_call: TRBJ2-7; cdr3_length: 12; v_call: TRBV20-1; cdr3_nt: TGCAGTGCTCGGGACAGGGAGTACGAGCAGTACTTC; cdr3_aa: CSARDREYEQYF
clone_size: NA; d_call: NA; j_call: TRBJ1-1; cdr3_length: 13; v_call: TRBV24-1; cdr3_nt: TGTGCCACCAGGCTGTCTGGCGGCACTGAAGCTTTCTTT; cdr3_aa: CATRLSGGTEAFF
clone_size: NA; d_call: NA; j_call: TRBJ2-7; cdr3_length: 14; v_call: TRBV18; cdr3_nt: TGTGCCAGCTCACGCCCAGGTTACGGCTACGAGCAGTACTTC; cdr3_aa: CASSRPGYGYEQYF
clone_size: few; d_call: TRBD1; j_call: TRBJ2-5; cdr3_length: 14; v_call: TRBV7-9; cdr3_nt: TGTGCCAGCAGCCCCCGGACAGGGGAAGAGACCCAGTACTTC; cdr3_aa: CASSPRTGEETQYF
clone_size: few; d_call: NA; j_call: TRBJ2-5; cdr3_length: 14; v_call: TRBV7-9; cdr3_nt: TGTGCCAGCAGCTTAGACACCTTCAGGGAGACCCAGTACTTC; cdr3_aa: CASSLDTFRETQYF
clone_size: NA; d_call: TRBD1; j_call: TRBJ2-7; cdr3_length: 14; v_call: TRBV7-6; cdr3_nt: TGTGCCAGCAGTGCCGCCGGGACAGGGGGCGATTGGTACTTC; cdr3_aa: CASSAAGTGGDWYF
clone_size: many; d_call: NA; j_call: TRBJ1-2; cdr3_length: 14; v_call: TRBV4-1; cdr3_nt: TGCGCCAGCAGCCAAGATTGGGGCAGCTATGGCTACACCTTC; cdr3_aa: CASSQDWGSYGYTF
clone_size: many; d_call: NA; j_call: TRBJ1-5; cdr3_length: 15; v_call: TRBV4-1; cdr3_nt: TGCGCCAGCAGCCAAGAGGGGATGTCTAATCAGCCCCAGCATTTT; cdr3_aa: CASSQEGMSNQPQHF
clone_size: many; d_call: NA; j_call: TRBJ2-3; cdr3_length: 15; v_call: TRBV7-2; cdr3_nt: TGTGCCAGCAGCTTGGAGCGGTACCTCACAGATACGCAGTATTTT; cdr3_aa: CASSLERYLTDTQYF
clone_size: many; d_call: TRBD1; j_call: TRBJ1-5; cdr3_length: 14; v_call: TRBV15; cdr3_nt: TGTGCCACCAGCAAAGGGACAGAGGTTCAGCCCCAGCATTTT; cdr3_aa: CATSKGTEVQPQHF
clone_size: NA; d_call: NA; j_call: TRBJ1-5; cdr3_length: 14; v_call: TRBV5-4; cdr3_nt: TGTGCCAGCAGCTTGGAGGGAAGCAATCAGCCCCAGCATTTT; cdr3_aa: CASSLEGSNQPQHF
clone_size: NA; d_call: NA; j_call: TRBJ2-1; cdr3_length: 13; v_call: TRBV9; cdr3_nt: TGTGCCAGCAGCGGGATTACTCTTAATGAGCAGTTCTTC; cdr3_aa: CASSGITLNEQFF
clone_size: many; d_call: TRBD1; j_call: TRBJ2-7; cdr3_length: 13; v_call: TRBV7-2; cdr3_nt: TGTGCCAGCAGCTTCGGGACAGCCTACGAGCAGTACTTC; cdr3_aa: CASSFGTAYEQYF
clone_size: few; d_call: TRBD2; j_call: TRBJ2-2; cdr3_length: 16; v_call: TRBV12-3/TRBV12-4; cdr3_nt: TGTGCCAGCAGTTCTTATAGCGGGGGGCCCACCGGGGAGCTGTTTTTT; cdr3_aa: CASSSYSGGPTGELFF
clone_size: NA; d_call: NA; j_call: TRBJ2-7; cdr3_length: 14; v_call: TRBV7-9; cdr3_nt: TGTGCCAGCAGCTTAGTAGGACAGAGCTACGAGCAGTACTTC; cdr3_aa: CASSLVGQSYEQYF
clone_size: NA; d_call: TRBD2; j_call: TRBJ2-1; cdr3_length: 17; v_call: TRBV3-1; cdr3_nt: TGTGCCAGCAGCCAAGATGGGGCTAGCGGGGGAAACAATGAGCAGTTCTTC; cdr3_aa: CASSQDGASGGNNEQFF
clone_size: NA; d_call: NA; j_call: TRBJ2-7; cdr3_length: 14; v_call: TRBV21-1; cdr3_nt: TGTGCCAGCAGCAAAGCGGAGAGGGGGAGACATCAGTACTTC; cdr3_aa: CASSKAERGRHQYF
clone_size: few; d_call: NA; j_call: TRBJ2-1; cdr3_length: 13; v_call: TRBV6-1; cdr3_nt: TGTGCCAGCAGTAAAGGGGAAGCGAATGAGCAGTTCTTC; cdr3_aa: CASSKGEANEQFF
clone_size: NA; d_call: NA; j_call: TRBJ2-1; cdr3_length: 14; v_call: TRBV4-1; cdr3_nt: TGCGCCAGCAGCCAAGGAGTAGCGTACAATGAGCAGTTCTTC; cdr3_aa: CASSQGVAYNEQFF
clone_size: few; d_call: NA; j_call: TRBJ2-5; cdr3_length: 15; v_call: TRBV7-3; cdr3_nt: TGTGCCAGCAGCCCCGGAGGGGGGCGCCAAGAGACCCAGTACTTC; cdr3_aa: CASSPGGGRQETQYF
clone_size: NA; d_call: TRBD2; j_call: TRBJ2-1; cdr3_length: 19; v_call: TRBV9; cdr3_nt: TGTGCCAGCAGCGTAGTCCCCCCCCGAACTAGCGGACCTTACAATGAGCAGTTCTTC; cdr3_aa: CASSVVPPRTSGPYNEQFF
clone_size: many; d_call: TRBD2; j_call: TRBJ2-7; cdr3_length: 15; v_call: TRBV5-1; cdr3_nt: TGCGCCAGCACTACGGGACTAGCGCTTTCCGACGAGCAGTACTTC; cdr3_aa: CASTTGLALSDEQYF
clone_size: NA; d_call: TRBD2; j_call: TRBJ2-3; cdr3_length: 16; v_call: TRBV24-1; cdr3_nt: TGTGCCACCAGTGATTTTGGGACTAGCGGGCAAGATACGCAGTATTTT; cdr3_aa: CATSDFGTSGQDTQYF
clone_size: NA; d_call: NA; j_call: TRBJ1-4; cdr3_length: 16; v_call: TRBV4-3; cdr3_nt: TGCGCCAGCAGCCGGAGGCCGGGACCGCTAAATGAAAAACTGTTTTTT; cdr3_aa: CASSRRPGPLNEKLFF
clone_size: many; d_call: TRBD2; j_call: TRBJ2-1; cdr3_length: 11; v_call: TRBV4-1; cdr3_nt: TGCGCCAGCAGCCATGGGGGGGTCGAGTTCTTC; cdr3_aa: CASSHGGVEFF
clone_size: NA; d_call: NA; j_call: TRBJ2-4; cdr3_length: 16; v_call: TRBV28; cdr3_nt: TGTGCCAGCAGTTTATACCTCGGACCACCCAGGAACATTCAGTACTTC; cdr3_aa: CASSLYLGPPRNIQYF